This T cell receptor beta chain was sequenced during a study of cytomegalovirus exposure and HLA in healthy donors. In the case of this clone: What it recognizes is unknown.

CDR3 length equals 14 residues. With V trimmed by 6 bases and J by 8 bases, 9 bases remained unmatched. Germline V gives CDR1 KGHSH, CDR2 LQKENI. The protocol was immunoSEQ multiplex PCR, while the TCRdb copy is restricted to in-frame clones and leaves out a portion. There are 150,000 to 200,000 clones in the sample; about four fifths occur only once, and around 7% lies in the top ten. Study-wide points: A list of about 160 TCR beta chains associated with cytomegalovirus was given. It was reportedly the case that the classifier diagnosed cytomegalovirus status with high specificity and sensitivity.

The sample consisted of PBMCs. This chain uses TRBV18 with TRBJ2-1, with 8 positions matching TRBD2. The TCR originated in a young man in good health and CMV-seropositive. The CDR3 sequence is CASSSSGSLDEQFF. The CDR3 DNA follows: TGTGCCAGCTCGAGCAGCGGGAGTCTCGATGAGCAGTTCTTC.